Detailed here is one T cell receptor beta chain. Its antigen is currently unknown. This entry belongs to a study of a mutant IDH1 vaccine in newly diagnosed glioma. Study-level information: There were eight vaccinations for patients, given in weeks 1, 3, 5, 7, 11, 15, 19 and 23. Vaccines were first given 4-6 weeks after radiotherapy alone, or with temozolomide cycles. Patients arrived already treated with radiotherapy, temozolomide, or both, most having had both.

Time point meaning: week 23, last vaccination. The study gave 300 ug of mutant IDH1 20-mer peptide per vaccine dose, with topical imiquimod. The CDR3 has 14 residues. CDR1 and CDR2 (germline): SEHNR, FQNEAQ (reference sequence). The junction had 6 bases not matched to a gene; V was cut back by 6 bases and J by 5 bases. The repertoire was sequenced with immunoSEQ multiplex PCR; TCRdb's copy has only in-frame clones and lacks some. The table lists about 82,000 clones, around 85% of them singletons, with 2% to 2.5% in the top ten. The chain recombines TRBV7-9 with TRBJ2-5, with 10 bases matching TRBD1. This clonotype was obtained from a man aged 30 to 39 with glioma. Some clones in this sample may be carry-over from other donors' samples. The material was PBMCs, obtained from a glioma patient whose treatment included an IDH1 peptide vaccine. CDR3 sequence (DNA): TGTGCCAGCAGTCCCGGGACAGGGGTCGAGACCCAGTACTTC. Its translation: CASSPGTGVETQYF. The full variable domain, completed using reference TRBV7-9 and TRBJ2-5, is DTGVSQNPRHKITKRGQNVTFRCDPISEHNRLYWYRQTLGQGPEFLTYFQNEAQLEKSRLLSDRFSAERPKGSFSTLEIQRTEQGDSAMYLCASSPGTGVETQYFGPGTRLLVL.